The 22 T cell receptor beta chains below all came from one sample that was sequenced in a study of OX40 agonist ivuxolimab in advanced cancers. Profiling relied on immunoSEQ multiplex PCR, and the TCRdb table lists in-frame clones only, not all of them. The data show about 46,000 clones, with approximately 91% seen just once and about 10% held by the top ten. The sample consisted of CD4+ or CD8+ T cells sorted from blood, taken in a trial of the OX40 agonist ivuxolimab. These receptors came from an adult with an advanced solid tumor such as melanoma, head and neck, liver or kidney cancer.

This clone has only one observation. The rearrangement links TRBV28 to TRBJ1-1; TRBD1 might be the D (6 bases). With 4 bases removed from V and 6 bases from J, the gap between germline ends came to 9 bases. CDR3 length equals 12 residues. Germline CDR1 is MDHEN and CDR2 is SYDVKM. Here the CDR3 reads CASSSGAAEAFF. CDR3 nucleotide sequence: TGTGCCAGCAGTTCAGGGGCCGCTGAAGCTTTCTTT.

A single count supports this clone. The CDR3 DNA reads as TGTGCCAGCAAAATAGTAACCACAGGGACACCCCTCCACTTT. Protein: CASKIVTTGTPLHF. The gene calls are TRBV7-2 and TRBJ1-6, with a weak D call TRBD1 (6 bases). This CDR3 has 14 amino acids. The V end lost 7 bases, the J end lost 11 bases, and 18 bases lay between the germline ends. Germline CDR1 SGHTA, CDR2 FQGNSA.

The rearrangement uses TRBV7-8 and TRBJ2-3; tentative D call: TRBD2 (5 bases). Germline CDR1 is SGHVS and CDR2 is FQNEAQ. The CDR3 contains 15 residues. V was shortened by 7 bases and J by 2 bases, with 16 bases between the two germline ends. The CDR3 sequence is CASTPQAEITDTQYF. CDR3 DNA sequence: TGTGCCAGCACCCCCCAAGCGGAAATCACAGATACGCAGTATTTT.

This chain links TRBV7-6 with TRBJ2-1; D is ambiguous. The CDR3 contains 17 residues. Germline-derived CDR1 and CDR2 are SGHVS and FNYEAQ. The germline V and J ends were trimmed by 1 base and 6 bases, with 19 bases remaining between them. CDR3 amino acids: CASSLGASLTSSNEQFF. DNA for the CDR3: TGTGCCAGCAGCTTAGGGGCCAGCCTGACGTCCAGCAATGAGCAGTTCTTC.

The chain joins TRBV6-6 to TRBJ2-2; unclear D gene. Germline CDR1 reads MNHNY; CDR2 reads SVGAGI (reference sequence). Between the trimmed V and J ends, which lost 4 bases and 0 bases, there was a span of 6 bases. CDR3 size: 14 residues. The CDR3 sequence: CASSSRPNTGELFF. The CDR3 DNA is TGTGCCAGCAGTTCCCGGCCGAACACCGGGGAGCTGTTTTTT.

CDR3 in DNA: TGTGCCAGCAGTTACGCGGCCCCGAACACTGAAGCTTTCTTT. It translates to CASSYAAPNTEAFF. The rearrangement links TRBV6-5 to TRBJ1-1; D call uncertain. Trimming cost V 2 bases and J 1 base, with 8 bases left between them. The CDR3 length is 14 residues. The germline gives CDR1 MNHEY, CDR2 SVGAGI.

This chain connects TRBV9 to TRBJ2-1, with a tentative D call TRBD2 (7 bases). Per germline, CDR1 SGDLS and CDR2 YYNGEE. This CDR3 contains 15 residues. V lost 4 bases and J 4 bases, leaving 15 bases between the germline ends. Here the CDR3 reads CASSFSGTPYNEQFF. The CDR3 DNA reads as TGTGCCAGCAGCTTCAGCGGGACACCTTACAATGAGCAGTTCTTC.

This chain connects TRBV19 to TRBJ2-7; the D gene is possibly TRBD2 (6 bases). Germline CDR1 and CDR2: LNHDA and SQIVND (reference sequence). The CDR3 has 15 residues. V was trimmed by 3 bases and J by 3 bases, leaving 15 bases between them. CDR3 protein: CASSISSGEFYEQYF. Here the CDR3 DNA reads TGTGCCAGTAGTATTTCCTCGGGAGAATTCTACGAGCAGTACTTC.

The chain carries TRBV28 and TRBJ2-1; D unclear. V was pared by 8 bases and J by 6 bases, with 11 bases between. The CDR3 is 12 amino acids. The germline CDR1 and CDR2 sequences are MDHEN and SYDVKM. The CDR3 spells CASGIWGNEQFF. DNA for the CDR3: TGTGCCAGCGGGATTTGGGGCAATGAGCAGTTCTTC.

Concerning this clone: This clone may be a read error of a much larger clone one base away. The chain is built from TRBV15 and TRBJ1-4; D remains unclear. The germline V gene has CDR1 LNHNV and CDR2 YYDKDF (reference sequence). This CDR3 comprises 12 residues. CDR3 region: CATKGNEEKLLF. The DNA for the CDR3 is TGTGCCACCAAAGGGAACGAAGAAAAACTGCTTTTT.

The genes are TRBV7-8 and TRBJ1-4; no clear D gene. Trimming stripped 4 bases from V and 7 bases from J, with 22 bases between. Germline V lookup: CDR1 SGHVS, CDR2 FQNEAQ. This CDR3 has 17 amino acids. CDR3 DNA sequence: TGTGCCAGCAGCTACGACCCGAATAGAAGGAGCGGTGAAAAACTGTTTTTT. Its translation is CASSYDPNRRSGEKLFF.

The genes are TRBV9 and TRBJ1-2; 7 bases agree with TRBD1. CDR3 size: 12 residues. V was clipped by 7 bases and J by 2 bases; unmatched bases: 2. The germline CDR1 and CDR2 sequences are SGDLS and YYNGEE. DNA of the CDR3: TGTGCCAGCTCGGGACAGAACTATGGCTACACCTTC. Translated, it gives CASSGQNYGYTF. The full variable domain, its missing parts supplied by reference TRBV9 and TRBJ1-2, is DSGVTQTPKHLITATGQRVTLRCSPRSGDLSVYWYQQSLDQGLQFLIQYYNGEERAKGNILERFSAQQFPDLHSELNLSSLELGDSALYFCASSGQNYGYTFGSGTRLTVV.

This rearrangement joins TRBV29-1 to TRBJ2-7, with D possibly TRBD1 on 5 matching bases. Trimming took off 3 bases at V and 5 bases at J, with 8 bases between the two ends. The CDR3 spans 11 residues. The germline V gene encodes CDR1 SQVTM and CDR2 ANQGSEA. CDR3 amino acids: CSVDRADEQYF. CDR3 bases: TGCAGCGTTGACAGGGCCGACGAGCAGTACTTC.

J is TRBJ2-7 and V is TRBV11-2; maybe TRBD1 (5 bases). The CDR3 contains 12 residues. Germline-derived CDR1 and CDR2 are SGHAT and FQNNGV. V lost 6 bases, J lost 6 bases, and 12 bases lay in between. Written as DNA, the CDR3 is TGTGCCAGCAGGGAAGCAGGGATCGAGCAGTACTTC. The encoded protein is CASREAGIEQYF.

The chain joins TRBV30 to TRBJ1-1, with a possible D match to TRBD1 (6 bases). V was trimmed by 1 base and J by 4 bases, leaving 13 bases between them. The CDR3 spans 14 residues. Germline CDR1 is GTSNPN and CDR2 is SVGIG (reference sequence). DNA for the CDR3: TGTGCCTGGAGTGCGGGGGGCGCCGGCACTGAAGCTTTCTTT. As protein: CAWSAGGAGTEAFF.

This sequence joins TRBV5-1 and TRBJ2-2; D not certain. Germline V gene sequence: CDR1 SGHRS, CDR2 YFSETQ. Trimming stripped 4 bases from V and 1 base from J, with 14 bases between. The length of the CDR3 is 16 residues. The DNA for the CDR3 is TGCGCCAGCAGCCGCAATACTTTCTGGAACACCGGGGAGCTGTTTTTT. Protein: CASSRNTFWNTGELFF.

The V gene is TRBV28, the J gene TRBJ2-5; D may be TRBD1 or TRBD2 (5 bases each). The V gene's germline CDR1 is MDHEN and CDR2 SYDVKM. The V gene lost 5 bases and the J gene lost 2 bases, with 12 bases spanning the gap. The CDR3 has 14 amino acids. In DNA, the CDR3 is TGTGCCAGCAGTCCGGGGACGGATCAAGAGACCCAGTACTTC. Protein sequence: CASSPGTDQETQYF.

The DNA for the CDR3 is TGTGCCAGCAAGGAAGGGTTCACTGAAGCTTTCTTT. Translation: CASKEGFTEAFF. V usage is TRBV7-9 and J usage is TRBJ1-1; D gene ambiguous. The V end lost 7 bases, the J end lost 4 bases, and 10 bases lay between the germline ends. The CDR3 has 12 residues. Per the germline V gene, CDR1 is SEHNR and CDR2 is FQNEAQ (reference sequence).

The genes are TRBV6-5 and TRBJ1-2; D is unresolved. Between the trimmed V and J ends, which lost 0 bases and 2 bases, there was a span of 13 bases. From germline, CDR1 is MNHEY and CDR2 SVGAGI. The CDR3 sequence is 16 residues long. DNA for the CDR3: TGTGCCAGCAGTTACTCGATTACCGGGCAGAACTATGGCTACACCTTC. It specifies CASSYSITGQNYGYTF.

This rearrangement joins TRBV9 to TRBJ2-2, with 14 nucleotides matching TRBD2. With V trimmed by 2 bases and J by 4 bases, 10 bases remained unmatched. Germline lookup yields CDR1 SGDLS and CDR2 YYNGEE. The CDR3 length is 19 residues. The CDR3 protein is CASSVSTSGGAIVTGELFF. The CDR3 DNA follows: TGTGCCAGCAGCGTTTCGACTAGCGGGGGGGCGATAGTCACCGGGGAGCTGTTTTTT.

The chain links TRBV19 to TRBJ1-5; D is uncertain. V lost 1 base and J 5 bases, leaving 15 bases between the germline ends. The CDR3 consists of 16 residues. Germline V gene lookup returns CDR1 LNHDA and CDR2 SQIVND (reference sequence). CDR3 DNA: TGTGCCAGTAGTATAGTTCGGGCGTCACTCTATCAGCCCCAGCATTTT. Its translation: CASSIVRASLYQPQHF. The variable domain in full, completed from reference TRBV19 and TRBJ1-5, reads DGGITQSPKYLFRKEGQNVTLSCEQNLNHDAMYWYRQDPGQGLRLIYYSQIVNDFQKGDIAEGYSVSREKKESFPLTVTSAQKNPTAFYLCASSIVRASLYQPQHFGDGTRLSIL.

The genes are TRBV18 and TRBJ2-1, with TRBD2 as a possible D gene (5 bases). The CDR3 consists of 16 residues. The V end was cut by 2 bases, the J end by 3 bases, with 14 bases between. Germline V CDR1 and CDR2: KGHSH, LQKENI. The CDR3 loop is CASSPYRGVGYNEQFF. The CDR3 region has the DNA TGTGCCAGCTCACCATACCGGGGAGTGGGCTACAATGAGCAGTTCTTC.